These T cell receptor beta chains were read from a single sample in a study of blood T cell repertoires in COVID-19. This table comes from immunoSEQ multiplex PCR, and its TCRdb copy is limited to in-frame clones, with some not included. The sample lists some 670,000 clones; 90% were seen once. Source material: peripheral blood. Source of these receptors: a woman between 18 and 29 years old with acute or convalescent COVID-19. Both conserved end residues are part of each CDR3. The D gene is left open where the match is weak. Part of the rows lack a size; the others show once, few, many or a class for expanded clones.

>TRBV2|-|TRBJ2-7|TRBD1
TGTGCCAGCAGCCCGGACAGGGAGCACGAGCAGTACTTC
CASSPDREHEQYF
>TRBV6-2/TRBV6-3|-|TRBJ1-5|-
TGTGCCAGCAGTTTCGGTGGGCCCCAGCATTTT
CASSFGGPQHF
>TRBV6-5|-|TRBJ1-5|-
TGTGCCAGCAGTCAAAATCAGCCCCAGCATTTT
CASSQNQPQHF
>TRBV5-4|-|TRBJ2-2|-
TGTGCCAGCAGCTTGAAGCCAGGGGTGAACACCGGGGAGCTGTTTTTT
CASSLKPGVNTGELFF
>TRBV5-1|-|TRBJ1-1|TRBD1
TGCGCCAGCACGTATTCGGGACAGGGGAACACTGAAGCTTTCTTT
CASTYSGQGNTEAFF
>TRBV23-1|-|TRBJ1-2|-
TGCGCCAGCAGTCAATCGTCAAAAGTCCGGGACAATGACTCCCGCTATGGCTACACCTTC
CASSQSSKVRDNDSRYGYTF
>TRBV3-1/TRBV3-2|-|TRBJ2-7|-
TGTGCCAGCAGCCCGGGACAACCCGGGAACTACGAGCAGTACTTC
CASSPGQPGNYEQYF
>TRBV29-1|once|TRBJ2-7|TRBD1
TGCAGCGTTGAAGAACAGGGGAGCTACGAGCAGTACTTC
CSVEEQGSYEQYF
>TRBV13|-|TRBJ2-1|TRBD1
TGTGCCAGCAGCCACACAGGGGGTACTACCTACAATGAGCAGTTCTTC
CASSHTGGTTYNEQFF
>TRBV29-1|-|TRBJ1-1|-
TGCAGCGTTGAAGAGGCCACTGAAGCTTTCTTT
CSVEEATEAFF
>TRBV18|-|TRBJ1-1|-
TGTGCCAGCTCATTAACGGGTGGAGGTCGGAACACTGAAGCTTTCTTT
CASSLTGGGRNTEAFF
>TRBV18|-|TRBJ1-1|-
TGTGCCAGCTCACCACCAGAGGGCGCGGGAACTGAAGCTTTCTTT
CASSPPEGAGTEAFF
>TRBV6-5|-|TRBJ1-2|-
TGTGCCAGCAGTTACCGGGCAGGGGACTATGGCTACACCTTC
CASSYRAGDYGYTF
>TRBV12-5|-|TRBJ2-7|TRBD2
TGTGCTAGTGGTTTGGTATGGGGACTAGCGGGGGAGCAGTACTTC
CASGLVWGLAGEQYF
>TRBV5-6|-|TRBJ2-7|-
TGTGCCAGCAGCTTGCTGTCACTCGAGCAGTACTTC
CASSLLSLEQYF
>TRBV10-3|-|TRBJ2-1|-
TGTGCCGCCCAGGCCGCTGGGCCCCATGAGCAGTTCTTC
CAAQAAGPHEQFF
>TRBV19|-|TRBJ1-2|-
TGTGCCGGACAGATCTCGGGGGGGGATCACTATGGCTACACCTTC
CAGQISGGDHYGYTF
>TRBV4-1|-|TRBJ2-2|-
TGCGCCAGCAGCAGAGGGGGTGGCGACACCGGGGAGCTGTTTTTT
CASSRGGGDTGELFF
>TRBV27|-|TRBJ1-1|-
TGTGCCAGCAGTTTATTGGGGAGAGTGAACACTGAAGCTTTCTTT
CASSLLGRVNTEAFF
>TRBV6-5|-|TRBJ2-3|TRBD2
TGTGCCAGCACCGGACTAGCGGGGGGGACAGATACGCAGTATTTT
CASTGLAGGTDTQYF
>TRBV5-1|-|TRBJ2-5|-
TGCGCCAGCAGCTTAAACAGGGCCCTCGGGGAGACCCAGTACTTC
CASSLNRALGETQYF
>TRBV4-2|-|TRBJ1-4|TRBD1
TGTGCCAGCAGCCAAGTTTCACCGGGACAGGGGTATGAAAAACTGTTTTTT
CASSQVSPGQGYEKLFF
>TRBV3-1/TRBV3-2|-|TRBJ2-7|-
TGTGCCAGCAGCCAGGGAGCCCACGAGCAGTACTTC
CASSQGAHEQYF
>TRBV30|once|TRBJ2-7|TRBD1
TGTGCCTGGGCTGCCGGGACAGGGGGCTACGAGCAGTACTTC
CAWAAGTGGYEQYF
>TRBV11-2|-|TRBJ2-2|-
TGTGCCAGCAGCTTCCCAACTACCGGGGAGCTGTTTTTT
CASSFPTTGELFF
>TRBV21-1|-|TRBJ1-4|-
TGTGCCAGCAGCTCCGCGACAGGCGGTACGTTCTTT
CASSSATGGTFF
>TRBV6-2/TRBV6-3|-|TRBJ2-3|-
TGTGCCAGCAGTTACGACACCCGTTACACAGATACGCAGTATTTT
CASSYDTRYTDTQYF
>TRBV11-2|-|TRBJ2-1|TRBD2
TGTGCCAGCAGCTTAGAGGCTAGCGGGTACGGCAATGAGCAGTTCTTC
CASSLEASGYGNEQFF
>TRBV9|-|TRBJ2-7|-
TGTGCCAGCAGCCCAAACTTACACGAGCAGTACTTC
CASSPNLHEQYF
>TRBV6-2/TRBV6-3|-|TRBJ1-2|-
TGTGCCAGCAGTTACGGGGGGTTCGACTATGGCTACACCTTC
CASSYGGFDYGYTF
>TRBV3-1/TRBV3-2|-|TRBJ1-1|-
TGTGCCAGCAGCCTCCTGGCGGGGGGCAACCAGAAAGCTTTCTTT
CASSLLAGGNQKAFF
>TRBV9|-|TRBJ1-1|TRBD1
TGTGCCAGCAGCGGCCACGACAGGGCGGAGAACACTGAAGCTTTCTTT
CASSGHDRAENTEAFF
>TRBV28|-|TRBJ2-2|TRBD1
TGTGCCAGCAGTCCTACGGACAGGGGAGTTACCGGGGAGCTGTTTTTT
CASSPTDRGVTGELFF
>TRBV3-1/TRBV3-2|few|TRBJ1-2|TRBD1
TGTGCCAGCAGCCAAGACTACCTTGACAGGGCGTATGGCTACACCTTC
CASSQDYLDRAYGYTF
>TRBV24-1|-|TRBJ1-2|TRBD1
TGTGCCACCAGTGATCGGGACAGGGATGGCTACACCTTC
CATSDRDRDGYTF
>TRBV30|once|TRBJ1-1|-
TGTGCTACGCTCAACAGGGTGAACACTGAAGCTTTCTTT
CATLNRVNTEAFF
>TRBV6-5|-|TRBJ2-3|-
TGTGCCAGCAGTTATATAGGGACTGGCGTTGGTACGCAGTATTTT
CASSYIGTGVGTQYF
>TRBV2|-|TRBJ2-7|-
TGTGCCAGCCGGGAAGGGGAGGCAGGGCAGTACTTC
CASREGEAGQYF
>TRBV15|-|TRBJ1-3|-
TGTGCCACCAGCAGAGATGGGGCCCCGGGAAACACCATATATTTT
CATSRDGAPGNTIYF
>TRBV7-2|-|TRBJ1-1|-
TGTGCCAGCAGCTTAGTTACGGGGGAAGCTTTCTTT
CASSLVTGEAFF
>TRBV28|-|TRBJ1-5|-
TGTGCCAGCGTCACAGCGGTATATAGCAATCAGCCCCAGCATTTT
CASVTAVYSNQPQHF
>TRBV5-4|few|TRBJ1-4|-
TGTGCCAGCAGCTCCCTAGGGGATGAAGAAAAACTGTTTTTT
CASSSLGDEEKLFF
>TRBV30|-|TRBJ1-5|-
TGTGCCTGGAGTTCCGAGGGGGTTCAGCCCCAGCATTTT
CAWSSEGVQPQHF
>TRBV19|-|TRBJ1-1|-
TGTGCCAGTAGCGCTACAGTGAACACTGAAGCTTTCTTT
CASSATVNTEAFF
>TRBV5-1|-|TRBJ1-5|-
TGCGCCAGCAGCTGGGCGGGGGGGGACAATCAGCCCCAGCATTTT
CASSWAGGDNQPQHF
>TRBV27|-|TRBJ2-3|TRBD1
TGTGCCAGCAGTTGGGCAGGGGGCGCCCCAGATACGCAGTATTTT
CASSWAGGAPDTQYF
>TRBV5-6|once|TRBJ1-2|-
TGTGCCAGCAGCTTGCGGCGGGGAAGCTATGGCTACACCTTC
CASSLRRGSYGYTF